This is a list of T cell receptor beta chains from one sample in a study of beta chain features in type 1 diabetes. Generated by immunoSEQ multiplex PCR, the TCRdb table keeps only in-frame clones and is missing some. The sample comprises 150,000 or so clones, approximately 10% of which are singletons, and 0.55% to 0.65% rests with the top ten. The sequencing input was central memory CD4+ T cells from blood. The source is a woman aged 40 to 49 in good health. CDR3s include the opening cysteine and the closing phenylalanine or tryptophan. A D gene is named only where the DNA matches it firmly. Only part of the rows carry a size: once, few, many, or a class if the clone is expanded.

TRBJ2-7 - - TRBV11-2 14 TGTGCCAGCAGCTTAGCCCCAGGCCGTTACGAGCAGTACTTC CASSLAPGRYEQYF
TRBJ1-5 TRBD1 few TRBV10-2 12 TGCGCCAGCAAAACAGGGGATCAGCCCCAGCATTTT CASKTGDQPQHF
TRBJ1-2 - few TRBV7-9 13 TGTGCCAGCAGCTTGACAGAAAACTATGGCTACACCTTC CASSLTENYGYTF
TRBJ2-7 TRBD2 many TRBV7-2 15 TGTGCCAGCAGCTTAGCCGGGACTAGCGGTTACGAGCAGTACTTC CASSLAGTSGYEQYF
TRBJ2-4 TRBD1 few TRBV9 16 TGTGCCAGCAGCGACGGGGACAGGGACGCCAAAAACATTCAGTACTTC CASSDGDRDAKNIQYF
TRBJ2-5 TRBD1 many TRBV5-4 15 TGTGCCAGCAGCGTCGAGGGGGCTAGGGGAAAGACCCAGTACTTC CASSVEGARGKTQYF
TRBJ2-7 - - TRBV20-1 11 TGCAGTGCTAGTTCTGCCTACGAGCAGTACTTC CSASSAYEQYF
TRBJ1-2 - - TRBV28 15 TGTGCCAGCAGTTCCCCTGGGAGGGTGATATATGGCTACACCTTC CASSSPGRVIYGYTF
TRBJ2-2 - - TRBV28 15 TGTGCCAGCAGGCGGGGACAGCGATGGGGCGGGGAGCTGTTTTTT CASRRGQRWGGELFF
TRBJ1-2 TRBD1 - TRBV7-2 15 TGTGCCAGCAGCTTAGAACAGGGGGCTAACTATGGCTACACCTTC CASSLEQGANYGYTF
TRBJ2-7 TRBD1 few TRBV19 16 TGTGCCAGTAGTATGGAAGCAGGGGGCTATTCCTACGAGCAGTACTTC CASSMEAGGYSYEQYF
TRBJ1-1 - - TRBV5-8 12 TGTGCCAGCAGCTTGCGCGTTATCGAAGCTTTCTTT CASSLRVIEAFF
TRBJ1-6 TRBD1 many TRBV5-1 13 TGCGCCAGCGGTGACAGGGACAATTCACCCCTCCACTTT CASGDRDNSPLHF
TRBJ2-7 TRBD1 few TRBV10-1 15 TGCGCCAGCAGTGATACAGGGAAAGGGGGCACCGAGCAGTACTTC CASSDTGKGGTEQYF
TRBJ2-7 - - TRBV11-3 15 TGTGCCAGCAGCCCGAACGGACAGCGCTCCTACGAGCAGTACTTC CASSPNGQRSYEQYF
TRBJ2-1 TRBD2 - TRBV29-1 15 TGCAGCGTTGGTTTCTCAGCGGGGGGGTACAATGAGCAGTTCTTC CSVGFSAGGYNEQFF
TRBJ2-5 - - TRBV7-2 13 TGTGCCAGCAGCTTAGGGAGTCAAGAGACCCAGTACTTC CASSLGSQETQYF
TRBJ1-3 - few TRBV4-3 13 TGCGCCAGCAGCCAAGTTGAGGAGGGCTCCATATATTTT CASSQVEEGSIYF
TRBJ2-3 - - TRBV10-3 12 TGTGCCAGCAAAACTAACACAGATACGCAGTATTTT CASKTNTDTQYF
TRBJ1-4 - few TRBV6-1 16 TGTGCCAGCAGTGAACGGCTGACAGGTGATAACGAAAAACTGTTTTTT CASSERLTGDNEKLFF
TRBJ1-1 - many TRBV18 14 TGTGCCAGCTCACCACCTGGGCAGTACACTGAAGCTTTCTTT CASSPPGQYTEAFF
TRBJ2-5 - few TRBV2 15 TGTGCCAGCAGTCTGGGACAACCTGGCCGAGAGACCCAGTACTTC CASSLGQPGRETQYF
TRBJ1-4 - few TRBV5-4 15 TGTGCCAGCAGCTCCTCAACACCACCCAATGAAAAACTGTTTTTT CASSSSTPPNEKLFF
TRBJ2-7 - few TRBV20-1 11 TGCAGTGCTGTTACAGGCTACGAGCAGTACTTC CSAVTGYEQYF
TRBJ2-3 TRBD2 few TRBV5-1 15 TGCGCCAGCAGCTTCGACGGGGGGGACACAGATACGCAGTATTTT CASSFDGGDTDTQYF
TRBJ1-2 TRBD1 - TRBV5-1 14 TGCGCCAGCAGCCCAGGAGAGGGGGCGGGCGGCTACACCTTC CASSPGEGAGGYTF
TRBJ2-1 TRBD2 few TRBV5-4 18 TGTGCCAGCAGTTCTGGGCTAGCGGGGGTCGGATCCTACAATGAGCAGTTCTTC CASSSGLAGVGSYNEQFF
TRBJ2-1 - - TRBV19 11 TGTGCCAGTGGACAGTACAATGAGCAGTTCTTC CASGQYNEQFF
TRBJ2-5 - few TRBV6-1 13 TGTGCCAGCAGGAGTACAGGGAAAGAGACCCAGTACTTC CASRSTGKETQYF
TRBJ1-6 - - TRBV5-1 13 TGCGCCAGCAGCCCCGGGGGGACTGTAGCCCTCCACTTT CASSPGGTVALHF
TRBJ2-1 - many TRBV4-3 16 TGCGCCAGCAGCCCCCCAGGAAGAGGGACCTACAATGAGCAGTTCTTC CASSPPGRGTYNEQFF
TRBJ1-1 TRBD1 - TRBV29-1 14 TGCAGCGTTGGGGGGACAGGGGCATCCCCTGAAGCTTTCTTT CSVGGTGASPEAFF
TRBJ1-5 - - TRBV15 18 TGTGCCACTAATTCGGACAGAACTACAATTTATAGCAATCAGCCCCAGCATTTT CATNSDRTTIYSNQPQHF
TRBJ2-6 - - TRBV6-6 14 TGTGCCAGCCAAGGACAGAGCGGGGCCAACGTCCTGACTTTC CASQGQSGANVLTF
TRBJ1-4 TRBD1 - TRBV4-3 16 TGCGCCAGCAGCCAAAACCCCGGGACAGGGCAGGAAAAACTGTTTTTT CASSQNPGTGQEKLFF
TRBJ2-1 - - TRBV5-1 15 TGCGCCAGCTCCAGGGTACCCCTTACGGACAATGAGCAGTTCTTC CASSRVPLTDNEQFF
TRBJ2-2 - - TRBV25-1 18 TGTGCCAGCAGTTTCCAAGTGGCTAGCAAAGAGAGCACCGGGGAGCTGTTTTTT CASSFQVASKESTGELFF
TRBJ1-2 - - TRBV6-5 13 TGTGCCAGCCTCCTCAGAGGGGGACGAAGCTACACCTTC CASLLRGGRSYTF
TRBJ1-4 - few TRBV5-4 16 TGTGCCAGCAGCTTGACTCGGTGGGGCCCTAATGAAAAACTGTTTTTT CASSLTRWGPNEKLFF
TRBJ1-5 TRBD1 few TRBV9 15 TGTGCCAGCAGCCCTACAGGGGGCTTACCTCAGCCCCAGCATTTT CASSPTGGLPQPQHF
TRBJ1-1 - few TRBV21-1 12 TGTGCCAGCAGCCGACAGGGGGCTGAAGCTTTCTTT CASSRQGAEAFF
TRBJ2-1 - few TRBV7-2 15 TGTGCCAGCAGCTTAGGGGGGCAGCGATGGGTTGAGCAGTTCTTC CASSLGGQRWVEQFF
TRBJ2-3 - few TRBV9 8 TGTGCCCGAGATACGCAGTATTTT CARDTQYF
TRBJ2-2 TRBD1 few TRBV13 17 TGTGCCAGCACCCTTCGGGATCAGGGGGCGCGAACCGGGGAGCTGTTTTTT CASTLRDQGARTGELFF
TRBJ1-4 TRBD1 - TRBV7-2 15 TGTGCCAGCAGTACCACAGGGGGCGATAATGAAAAACTGTTTTTT CASSTTGGDNEKLFF
TRBJ2-3 TRBD1 few TRBV7-2 16 TGTGCCAGCAGCCCACGTGGGACAGGAAGCACAGATACGCAGTATTTT CASSPRGTGSTDTQYF
TRBJ2-2 - many TRBV14 14 TGTGCCAGCAGCCCCCTCCTTAGCACCGGGGAGCTGTTTTTT CASSPLLSTGELFF
TRBJ1-1 - - TRBV19 14 TGTGCCAGTAGTATAGATACCGTCGGCACTGAAGCTTTCTTT CASSIDTVGTEAFF
TRBJ1-4 TRBD1 many TRBV6-5 14 TGTGCCAGCAGTCGGACAGGGGGCAAGGAAAAACTGTTTTTT CASSRTGGKEKLFF
TRBJ2-4 TRBD2 few TRBV11-2 14 TGTGCCAGCAGCCAAAGCGGGGCTAGGTACATTCAGTACTTC CASSQSGARYIQYF
TRBJ2-7 TRBD2 few TRBV7-6 12 TGTGCCAGCAGCTTTCGGGGGGACGAGCAGTACTTC CASSFRGDEQYF
TRBJ1-1 - - TRBV6-6 15 TGTGCCAGCAGTTACTCTCTTCAAGGGAGGACTGAAGCTTTCTTT CASSYSLQGRTEAFF
TRBJ1-1 TRBD1 few TRBV7-9 16 TGTGCCAGCAGCTTAGCCGGGACAGGGGGCAAGACTGAAGCTTTCTTT CASSLAGTGGKTEAFF
TRBJ1-5 - many TRBV5-6 15 TGTGCCAGCAGCTTGGGCCAGGCTAACCAAGAGCCCCAGCATTTT CASSLGQANQEPQHF
TRBJ2-1 TRBD2 - TRBV25-1 16 TGTGCCAGCAGCTTAGCGGGGGGGTCTTGGTACAATGAGCAGTTCTTC CASSLAGGSWYNEQFF
TRBJ2-1 - few TRBV6-4 14 TGTGCCAGCAGTGTTGGACAACACACCAATGAGCAGTTCTTC CASSVGQHTNEQFF
TRBJ1-3 - few TRBV7-9 15 TGTGCCAGCAGTCCCCAAGGGAGCTCTGGAAACACCATATATTTT CASSPQGSSGNTIYF